This T cell receptor (beta chain) was found in a study of blood T cell repertoires in COVID-19. About the research overall: The cDNA or gDNA used as material had been derived from T cells, B-cell-depleted T cells, or PBMCs.

Clones were read by immunoSEQ multiplex PCR, and TCRdb kept only the in-frame ones, dropping some. The table has about 190,000 clones, 70% to 90% seen once. Trimming took 3 bases from V and 5 from J, leaving 13 bases between them. Looked up from germline, CDR1 is MDHEN and CDR2 is SYDVKM. This CDR3 has 14 amino acids. The clonotype originates from a woman older than 75 with acute or convalescent COVID-19. The source material was peripheral blood. This rearrangement joins TRBV28 to TRBJ1-2, with D unresolved. CDR3 in amino acids: CASSLGTPPYGYTF. CDR3 DNA: TGTGCCAGCAGTTTGGGCACCCCACCTTATGGCTACACCTTC.